This TCR beta chain is from a study of T cells after yellow fever vaccination. Study-level background: Each low-cell-number fraction was prepared by means of SMART-Seq v4 Ultra Low Input.

One entry per CDR3 protein, called by TCRdb with MiXCR from the 5' RACE reads. The profile shows fewer than 150,000 distinct CDR3 sequences, about 7.2% of them singletons. This clonotype was observed at least ten times. What it binds is not known. The germline CDR1 and CDR2 sequences are SGHRS and YFSETQ. This CDR3 spans 16 amino acids. V lost 0 bases and J lost 4; bases outside the gene matches: 9. Overall study results and limits: The study found a weaker secondary response that peaked faster, day 5 versus 15.

The TCR originated in a man aged 18 to 30 who received the YFV17D yellow fever vaccine. This chain connects TRBV5-1 to TRBJ2-5; 7 nucleotides line up with TRBD2. The sample was CD4+ T cells sorted from PBMCs, taken approximately 40 days after the first yellow fever vaccination. CDR3 in amino acids: CASSLAVPGGGETQYF. DNA for the CDR3: TGCGCCAGCAGCTTGGCGGTTCCGGGGGGAGGAGAGACCCAGTACTTC.